The 14 T cell receptor beta chains reported below all come from one sample, sequenced in a study of chemoradiotherapy in HPV16-positive cancers. Clones were sequenced by immunoSEQ multiplex PCR, and TCRdb holds only the in-frame ones, with some missing. The data hold 9,500 to 15,000 clones, with approximately 78% observed a single time. Sampling took place from a patient who underwent chemoradiotherapy. The receptors originated from a human donor with HPV-associated anogenital cancer.

The chain has TRBV10-3 and TRBJ1-3; D is ambiguous. Between the trimmed V and J ends, which lost 11 bases and 0 bases, there was a span of 23 bases. The CDR3 sequence is 17 residues long. The germline V gene has CDR1 ENHRY and CDR2 SYGVKD. For the CDR3, the DNA is TGTGCCTCCTCCCTCTCCGCGGAGGGAACCTCTGGAAACACCATATATTTT. Residues: CASSLSAEGTSGNTIYF.

The chain employs TRBV27 and TRBJ1-4; D ambiguous. The CDR3 covers 14 residues. From germline, CDR1 is MNHEY and CDR2 SMNVEV (reference sequence). Trimming shortened V by 6 bases and J by 10 bases, and 18 bases separated the two germline ends. The CDR3 spells CASRIGERSAKLFF. For the CDR3, the DNA is TGTGCCAGCAGGATCGGGGAGCGGAGCGCAAAACTGTTTTTT.

The DNA of the CDR3 is TGCGCCAGCAGGGTACAGGGATCGAAGACTCCTGAAGCTTTCTTT. This codes for CASRVQGSKTPEAFF. The chain recombines TRBV5-1 with TRBJ1-1, with D perhaps matching TRBD1 (6 bases). This CDR3 has 15 amino acids. V gave up 5 bases and J gave up 6 bases, with 20 bases separating them. The germline V gene has CDR1 SGHRS and CDR2 YFSETQ.

The gene calls are TRBV5-1 and TRBJ2-5; D is undetermined. V lost 0 bases to trimming and J lost 5 bases, with 5 bases between them. There are 12 residues in the CDR3. The germline V gene encodes CDR1 SGHRS and CDR2 YFSETQ. The CDR3 sequence: CASSLVAETQYF. In DNA form, the CDR3 reads TGCGCCAGCAGCTTGGTCGCCGAGACCCAGTACTTC.

This clone was detected only once. The chain links TRBV5-1 to TRBJ2-7; possible D gene TRBD2, 8 bases. The V end was cut by 1 base, the J end by 7 bases, with 15 bases between. Germline V gene sequence: CDR1 SGHRS, CDR2 YFSETQ. The CDR3 spans 14 residues. Written as DNA, the CDR3 is TGCGCCAGCAGCTTGAACAGGGGACTAGAGGAGCAGTACTTC. It specifies CASSLNRGLEEQYF.

The chain has TRBV30 and TRBJ2-7, with D uncertain. This CDR3 comprises 14 residues. V lost 2 bases and J lost 5, with 16 bases in between. CDR1 is GTSNPN and CDR2 is SVGIG in the germline V gene (reference sequence). In nucleotides, the CDR3 is TGTGCCTGGAGTAGAAATCTCCCTGCGGACGAGCAGTACTTC. This codes for CAWSRNLPADEQYF.

The chain links TRBV5-8 to TRBJ2-7; maybe TRBD1 (6 bases). Trimming stripped 2 bases from V and 3 bases from J, with 9 bases between. This CDR3 contains 13 residues. Looked up from germline, CDR1 is SGHTS and CDR2 is YDEGEE. CDR3 residues: CASSFFRGYEQYF. The CDR3 bases are TGTGCCAGCAGCTTTTTCAGGGGCTACGAGCAGTACTTC.

A single count supports this clone. The chain uses TRBV19 and TRBJ1-3; D is unresolved. This CDR3 contains 16 residues. V shed 0 bases and J shed 0 bases, with 9 bases lying between them. CDR1 and CDR2 (germline): LNHDA, SQIVND (reference sequence). CDR3 loop: CASSIDLGSSGNTIYF. Written as DNA, the CDR3 is TGTGCCAGTAGTATAGACCTAGGGAGCTCTGGAAACACCATATATTTT.

This clone has just a few counts. This chain joins TRBV7-3 and TRBJ2-1, with 7 nucleotides matching TRBD2. V shed 1 base and J 0 bases; nucleotides not matched to a gene: 3. CDR1 is SGHTA, CDR2 FQGTGA, per germline. The CDR3 length is 16 residues. CDR3 protein: CASSLIGGSSYNEQFF. The CDR3 DNA follows: TGTGCCAGCAGCTTAATTGGCGGGAGCTCCTACAATGAGCAGTTCTTC.

This clone was counted only a few times. The V and J genes are TRBV11-2 and TRBJ2-2, with D perhaps matching TRBD1 (5 bases). The CDR3 totals 15 residues. The germline V and J ends were trimmed by 2 bases and 3 bases, with 10 bases remaining between them. Germline V CDR1 and CDR2: SGHAT, FQNNGV. CDR3 DNA sequence: TGTGCCAGCAGCTTACAGGGATTCGACACCGGGGAGCTGTTTTTT. This encodes CASSLQGFDTGELFF.

This clone has only one observation. V and J are TRBV6-6 and TRBJ1-2, with TRBD1 matching over 9 bases. The CDR3 spans 16 residues. J was trimmed by 7 bases and V by 8 bases; bases with no gene match: 17. Germline CDR1 MNHNY, CDR2 SVGAGI (reference sequence). CDR3 residues: CASYWRTGEVKGGYTF. The CDR3 DNA reads TGTGCCAGCTACTGGAGGACAGGGGAGGTTAAGGGTGGCTACACCTTC.

V is TRBV6-1 and J is TRBJ1-3; unclear D gene. The CDR3 consists of 10 residues. The germline V gene encodes CDR1 MNHNS and CDR2 SASEGT. V lost 8 bases and J 10 bases, leaving 9 bases between the germline ends. The CDR3, as DNA: TGTGCCAGCTACTGGGAAACCATATATTTT. Protein: CASYWETIYF.

The rearrangement links TRBV19 to TRBJ2-5; D perhaps matches TRBD1 (7 bases). TRBJ2-7 explains the end of the DNA better; the J call may be wrong. The CDR3 runs to 15 residues. Germline CDR1 and CDR2: LNHDA and SQIVND (reference sequence). CDR3 loop: CASSIDSRGASEQYF. CDR3 sequence (DNA): TGTGCCAGTAGTATAGATTCCAGGGGGGCCTCCGAGCAGTACTTC.

This chain joins TRBV11-3 and TRBJ1-1; unclear D gene. The germline V and J ends were trimmed by 5 bases and 1 base, with 5 bases remaining between them. The CDR3 has 12 amino acids. CDR1 is SGHNT, CDR2 YENEEA, per germline. The CDR3 reads CASSQSNTEAFF. The CDR3, as DNA: TGTGCCAGCAGCCAGTCGAACACTGAAGCTTTCTTT.